This is a list of T cell receptor beta chains from one sample in a study of post-analysis software for immune sequencing data. A single record per CDR3 protein comes from TCRdb applying MiXCR to the PCR reads. Found here are fewer than 600,000 distinct CDR3 sequences, approximately 46% of them singletons; the top ten hold about 12%. The sample consisted of blood. These receptors were collected from a girl between 5 and 17 years old with multiple sclerosis. The CDR3 runs from the conserved cysteine through the conserved F or W. D genes are given only for firm matches. Size is stated for part of the rows, as once, few or many counts, or as a class when the clone is expanded.

-	TRBV6-6	few	TRBJ1-4	CASSYSGPFEKLFF	TGTGCCAGCAGTTACTCGGGGCCGTTCGAAAAACTGTTTTTT
-	TRBV7-9	few	TRBJ1-2	CASSAVSFRAANYGYTF	TGTGCCAGCAGCGCGGTCTCTTTCCGGGCAGCTAACTATGGCTACACCTTC
TRBD1	TRBV7-3	-	TRBJ1-2	CASSPRDRGGGYTF	TGTGCCAGCAGCCCCCGGGACAGGGGAGGCGGCTACACCTTC
-	TRBV4-1	-	TRBJ2-5	CASSQDRGREETQYF	TGCGCCAGCAGCCAAGATCGGGGCAGGGAGGAGACCCAGTACTTC
TRBD1	TRBV4-1	-	TRBJ1-5	CASSPGQGDQPQHF	TGCGCCAGCAGCCCCGGACAGGGTGATCAGCCCCAGCATTTT
-	TRBV10-2	-	TRBJ2-1	CASSEKKDGEQFF	TGCGCCAGCAGTGAGAAGAAGGACGGTGAGCAGTTCTTC
-	TRBV28	-	TRBJ1-1	CASSTPEGGTGEAFF	TGTGCCAGCAGCACCCCGGAAGGAGGCACTGGTGAAGCTTTCTTT
TRBD1	TRBV12-3/TRBV12-4	few	TRBJ2-7	CASSQTGGTYEQYF	TGTGCCAGCAGTCAGACAGGGGGGACCTACGAGCAGTACTTC
TRBD2	TRBV5-1	-	TRBJ2-3	CASSSSGLAVLTDTQYF	TGCGCCAGCAGCTCCTCCGGGCTAGCGGTACTCACAGATACGCAGTATTTT
-	TRBV10-3	-	TRBJ2-3	CAIRLEGSTTDTQYF	TGTGCCATCCGGTTAGAGGGATCTACCACAGATACGCAGTATTTT
-	TRBV20-1	-	TRBJ1-1	CSANPLGGFTEAFF	TGCAGTGCCAATCCCCTAGGAGGTTTTACTGAAGCTTTCTTT
TRBD2	TRBV6-5	-	TRBJ2-5	CASSSGGGEGETQYF	TGTGCCAGCAGTTCCGGGGGGGGGGAGGGAGAGACCCAGTACTTC
-	TRBV6-2/TRBV6-3	once	TRBJ2-3	CASSRRTQTDTQYF	TGTGCCAGCAGCCGGAGGACTCAAACAGATACGCAGTATTTT
TRBD1	TRBV5-5	-	TRBJ2-7	CASSLELDRGSYEQYF	TGTGCCAGCAGCTTGGAGCTGGACAGGGGGTCCTACGAGCAGTACTTC
-	TRBV25-1	few	TRBJ2-1	CASRGRPVLYNEQFF	TGTGCCAGCAGGGGACGCCCCGTCCTCTACAATGAGCAGTTCTTC
TRBD2	TRBV20-1	few	TRBJ2-6	CSARLAGDPGANVLTF	TGCAGTGCGAGACTAGCGGGAGACCCTGGGGCCAACGTCCTGACTTTC
-	TRBV10-3	-	TRBJ2-5	CATGRGTQETLYF	TGTGCCACCGGACGGGGGACCCAAGAGACCCTGTACTTC
TRBD2	TRBV12-3/TRBV12-4	-	TRBJ2-1	CASSLGPAGEEQFF	TGTGCCAGCAGTTTAGGACCGGCGGGGGAAGAGCAGTTCTTC
TRBD1	TRBV12-3/TRBV12-4	-	TRBJ2-1	CASRSGQGESYNEQFF	TGTGCCAGCAGAAGCGGACAGGGGGAGTCATACAATGAGCAGTTCTTC
-	TRBV4-3	many	TRBJ2-4	CASSQDMEGADIQYF	TGCGCCAGCAGCCAAGATATGGAGGGTGCGGACATTCAGTACTTC
-	TRBV28	-	TRBJ2-5	CASTSIVGGGTQETQYF	TGTGCCAGCACCTCGATCGTGGGGGGTGGGACCCAAGAGACCCAGTACTTC
-	TRBV28	few	TRBJ2-7	CASSPHDRDYEQYF	TGTGCCAGCAGTCCACACGACCGGGACTACGAGCAGTACTTC
-	TRBV5-5	-	TRBJ2-7	CASSRTGPRGGEQYF	TGTGCCAGCAGCCGTACCGGGCCCCGAGGAGGCGAGCAGTACTTC
TRBD2	TRBV7-2	-	TRBJ2-1	CASSVRAGGLYNEQFF	TGTGCCAGCAGCGTGAGAGCGGGGGGACTTTACAATGAGCAGTTCTTC
-	TRBV7-8	few	TRBJ1-1	CASSSTGQPNTEAFF	TGTGCCAGCAGCTCTACGGGACAACCGAACACTGAAGCTTTCTTT
-	TRBV20-1	-	TRBJ2-4	CSAREPTGTNIQYF	TGCAGTGCTAGAGAGCCGACCGGGACAAACATTCAGTACTTC
-	TRBV20-1	-	TRBJ2-7	CSAPPDRSYEQYF	TGCAGTGCTCCCCCGGACAGATCCTACGAGCAGTACTTC
TRBD1	TRBV5-1	many	TRBJ2-1	CASSFIRWQGVLIPHNEQFF	TGCGCCAGCAGCTTTATTCGGTGGCAGGGGGTTTTAATCCCCCACAATGAGCAGTTCTTC
-	TRBV21-1	-	TRBJ2-1	CASSKAGTGGLAGGVDYNEQFF	TGTGCCAGCAGCAAGGCCGGGACAGGAGGGCTAGCGGGAGGAGTGGACTACAATGAGCAGTTCTTC
-	TRBV28	-	TRBJ1-5	CATKSTRDNQPQHF	TGTGCCACTAAATCAACAAGGGACAATCAGCCCCAGCATTTT
-	TRBV25-1	-	TRBJ2-3	CASRISLRRQASTDTQYF	TGTGCCAGCAGAATCTCACTGAGGAGACAGGCGAGCACAGATACGCAGTATTTT
-	TRBV6-5	-	TRBJ1-4	CASSYSPTGPTKGEKLFF	TGTGCCAGCAGTTACTCCCCCACAGGGCCGACGAAGGGTGAAAAACTGTTTTTT
TRBD2	TRBV7-9	-	TRBJ2-3	CASSFPWTSGRNTDTQYF	TGTGCCAGCAGCTTCCCCTGGACTAGCGGGAGGAACACAGATACGCAGTATTTT
-	TRBV11-2	few	TRBJ2-5	CASSLRGVETQYF	TGTGCCAGCAGCTTAAGAGGAGTGGAGACCCAGTACTTC
TRBD1	TRBV12-3/TRBV12-4	-	TRBJ1-4	CASSLSNRGGNEKLFF	TGTGCCAGCAGTCTAAGCAACAGGGGAGGAAATGAAAAACTGTTTTTT
TRBD1	TRBV20-1	-	TRBJ1-1	CSARGGGWGTEAFF	TGCAGTGCTAGAGGAGGGGGCTGGGGCACTGAAGCTTTCTTT
TRBD2	TRBV12-3/TRBV12-4	-	TRBJ2-7	CASSYGRESYERYF	TGTGCCAGCAGTTATGGGCGGGAGTCCTACGAGCGGTACTTC
TRBD1	TRBV7-6	-	TRBJ2-7	CASSTPRTGPYEQYF	TGTGCCAGCAGCACCCCAAGGACAGGCCCCTACGAGCAGTACTTC
TRBD1	TRBV9	-	TRBJ2-7	CASSPRQGPTYEQYF	TGTGCCAGCAGCCCCCGACAGGGGCCCACCTACGAGCAGTACTTC
-	TRBV6-6	-	TRBJ2-5	CASSSRPSEQYF	TGTGCCAGCAGTTCCCGACCCTCGGAGCAGTACTTC